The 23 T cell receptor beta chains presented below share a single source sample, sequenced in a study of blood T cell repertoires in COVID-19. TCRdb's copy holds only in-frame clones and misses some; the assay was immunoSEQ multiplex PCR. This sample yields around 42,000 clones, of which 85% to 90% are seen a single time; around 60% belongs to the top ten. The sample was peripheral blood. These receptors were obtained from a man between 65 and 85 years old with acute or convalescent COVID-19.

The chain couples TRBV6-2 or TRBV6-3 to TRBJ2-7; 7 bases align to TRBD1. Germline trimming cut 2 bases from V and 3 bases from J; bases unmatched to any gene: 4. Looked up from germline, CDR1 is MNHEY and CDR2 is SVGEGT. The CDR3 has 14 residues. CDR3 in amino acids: CASSYGGQIYEQYF. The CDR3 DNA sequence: TGTGCCAGCAGTTACGGGGGACAGATCTACGAGCAGTACTTC.

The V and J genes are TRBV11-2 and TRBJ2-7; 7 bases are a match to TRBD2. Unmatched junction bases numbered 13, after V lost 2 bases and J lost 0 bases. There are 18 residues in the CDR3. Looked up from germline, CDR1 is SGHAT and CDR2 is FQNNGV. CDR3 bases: TGTGCCAGCAGCTTAACGCGCCCTGGGAGGGATAGCTCCTACGAGCAGTACTTC. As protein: CASSLTRPGRDSSYEQYF. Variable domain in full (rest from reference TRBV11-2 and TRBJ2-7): EAGVAQSPRYKIIEKRQSVAFWCNPISGHATLYWYQQILGQGPKLLIQFQNNGVVDDSQLPKDRFSAERLKGVDSTLKIQPAKLEDSAVYLCASSLTRPGRDSSYEQYFGPGTRLTVT.

The CDR3 sequence: CASSTTGSSYNSPLHF. The CDR3 coding sequence is TGTGCCAGTAGTACAACAGGGAGCTCCTATAATTCACCCCTCCACTTT. This chain joins TRBV19 and TRBJ1-6, with a weak D call TRBD1 (6 bases). Germline V gene data show CDR1 as LNHDA and CDR2 as SQIVND (reference sequence). The CDR3 extends over 16 amino acids. V shed 4 bases and J shed 0 bases, with 10 bases lying between them.

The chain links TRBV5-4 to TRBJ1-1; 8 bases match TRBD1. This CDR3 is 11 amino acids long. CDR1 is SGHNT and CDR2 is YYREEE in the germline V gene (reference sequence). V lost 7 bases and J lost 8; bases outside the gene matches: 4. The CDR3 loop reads CASGRDREAFF. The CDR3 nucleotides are TGTGCCAGCGGCAGGGACAGGGAAGCTTTCTTT.

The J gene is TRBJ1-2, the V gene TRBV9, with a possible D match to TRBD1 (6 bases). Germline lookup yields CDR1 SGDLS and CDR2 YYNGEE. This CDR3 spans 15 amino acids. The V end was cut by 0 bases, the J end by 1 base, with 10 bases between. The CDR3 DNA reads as TGTGCCAGCAGCGTAGGGGACACCCATAACTATGGCTACACCTTC. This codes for CASSVGDTHNYGYTF. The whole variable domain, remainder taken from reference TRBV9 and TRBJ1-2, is DSGVTQTPKHLITATGQRVTLRCSPRSGDLSVYWYQQSLDQGLQFLIQYYNGEERAKGNILERFSAQQFPDLHSELNLSSLELGDSALYFCASSVGDTHNYGYTFGSGTRLTVV.

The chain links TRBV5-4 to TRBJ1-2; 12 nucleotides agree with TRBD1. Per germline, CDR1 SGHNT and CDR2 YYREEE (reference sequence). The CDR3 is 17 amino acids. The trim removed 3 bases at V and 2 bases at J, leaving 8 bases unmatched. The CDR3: CASSSGTGGLLNYGYTF. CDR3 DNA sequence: TGTGCCAGCAGCTCCGGGACAGGGGGCCTCTTGAACTATGGCTACACCTTC.

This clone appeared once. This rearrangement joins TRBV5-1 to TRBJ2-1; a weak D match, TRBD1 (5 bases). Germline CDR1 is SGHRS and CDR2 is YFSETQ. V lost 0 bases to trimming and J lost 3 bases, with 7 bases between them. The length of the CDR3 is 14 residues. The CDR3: CASSLEDIYNEQFF. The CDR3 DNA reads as TGCGCCAGCAGCTTGGAGGACATCTACAATGAGCAGTTCTTC.

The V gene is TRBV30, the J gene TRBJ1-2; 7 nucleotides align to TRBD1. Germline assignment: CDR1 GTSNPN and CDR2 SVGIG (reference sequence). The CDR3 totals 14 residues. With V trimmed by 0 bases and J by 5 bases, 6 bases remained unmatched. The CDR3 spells CAWSVGDSVYGYTF. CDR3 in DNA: TGTGCCTGGAGTGTAGGGGACAGCGTATATGGCTACACCTTC.

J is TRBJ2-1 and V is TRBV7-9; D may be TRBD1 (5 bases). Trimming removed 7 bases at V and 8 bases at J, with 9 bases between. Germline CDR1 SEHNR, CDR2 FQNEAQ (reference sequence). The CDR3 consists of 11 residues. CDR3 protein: CASTWGHEQFF. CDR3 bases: TGTGCCAGCACCTGGGGCCATGAGCAGTTCTTC.

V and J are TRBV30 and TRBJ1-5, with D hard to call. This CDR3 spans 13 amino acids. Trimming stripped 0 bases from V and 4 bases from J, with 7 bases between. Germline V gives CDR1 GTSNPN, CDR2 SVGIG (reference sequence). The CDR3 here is CAWSVGENQPQHF. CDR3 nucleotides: TGTGCCTGGAGTGTAGGAGAGAATCAGCCCCAGCATTTT.

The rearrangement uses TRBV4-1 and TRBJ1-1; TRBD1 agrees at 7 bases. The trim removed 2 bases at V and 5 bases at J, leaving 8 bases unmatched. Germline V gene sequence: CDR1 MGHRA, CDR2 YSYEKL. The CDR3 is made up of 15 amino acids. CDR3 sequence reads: CASSQTQGMRTEAFF. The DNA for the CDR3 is TGCGCCAGCAGCCAAACACAGGGGATGCGGACTGAAGCTTTCTTT.

In DNA form, the CDR3 reads TGCAGCGTTAATCGTAAGCTAGCGGGGGTGGGCTCCTACGAGCAGTACTTC. It is translated as CSVNRKLAGVGSYEQYF. The chain uses TRBV29-1 and TRBJ2-7; 10 nucleotides match TRBD2. This CDR3 has 17 residues. V was pared by 5 bases and J by 0 bases, with 13 bases of the junction left unmatched. The germline V gene has CDR1 SQVTM and CDR2 ANQGSEA.

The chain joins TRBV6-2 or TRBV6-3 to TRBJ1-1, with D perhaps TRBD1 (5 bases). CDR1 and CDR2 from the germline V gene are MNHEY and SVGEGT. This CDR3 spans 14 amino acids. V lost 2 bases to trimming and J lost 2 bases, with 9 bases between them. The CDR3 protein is CASSYQTANTEAFF. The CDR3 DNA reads TGTGCCAGCAGTTACCAGACAGCCAACACTGAAGCTTTCTTT.

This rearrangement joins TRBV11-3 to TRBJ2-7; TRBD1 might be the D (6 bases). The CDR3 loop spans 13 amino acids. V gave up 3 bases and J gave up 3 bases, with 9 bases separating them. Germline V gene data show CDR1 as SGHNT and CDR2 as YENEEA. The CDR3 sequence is CASSFGRGYEQYF. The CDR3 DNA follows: TGTGCCAGCAGCTTCGGCAGGGGCTACGAGCAGTACTTC.

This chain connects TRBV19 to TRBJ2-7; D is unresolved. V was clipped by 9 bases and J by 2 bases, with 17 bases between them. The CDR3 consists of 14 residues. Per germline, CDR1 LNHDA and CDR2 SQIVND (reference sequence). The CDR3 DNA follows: TGTGCCAGCCGCCCCGAGACTTTTCCCTACGAGCAGTACTTC. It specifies CASRPETFPYEQYF.

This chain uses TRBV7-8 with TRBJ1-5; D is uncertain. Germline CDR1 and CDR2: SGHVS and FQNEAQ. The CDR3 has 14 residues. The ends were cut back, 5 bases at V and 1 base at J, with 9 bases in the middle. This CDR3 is CASSRSHSNQPQHF. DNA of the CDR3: TGTGCCAGCAGCCGGAGCCACAGCAATCAGCCCCAGCATTTT.

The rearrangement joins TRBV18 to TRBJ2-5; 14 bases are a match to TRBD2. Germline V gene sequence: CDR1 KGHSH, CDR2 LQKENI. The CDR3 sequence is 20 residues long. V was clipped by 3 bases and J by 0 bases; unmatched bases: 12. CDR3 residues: CASSPYGLAGGVEDQETQYF. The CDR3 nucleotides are TGTGCCAGCTCACCTTATGGACTAGCGGGAGGAGTTGAGGACCAAGAGACCCAGTACTTC.

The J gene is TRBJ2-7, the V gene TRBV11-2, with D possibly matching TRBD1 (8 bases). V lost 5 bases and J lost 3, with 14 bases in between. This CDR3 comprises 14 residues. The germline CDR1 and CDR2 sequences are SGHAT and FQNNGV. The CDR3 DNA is TGTGCCAGCAGCCCTACAGGGGGGGACTACGAGCAGTACTTC. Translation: CASSPTGGDYEQYF.

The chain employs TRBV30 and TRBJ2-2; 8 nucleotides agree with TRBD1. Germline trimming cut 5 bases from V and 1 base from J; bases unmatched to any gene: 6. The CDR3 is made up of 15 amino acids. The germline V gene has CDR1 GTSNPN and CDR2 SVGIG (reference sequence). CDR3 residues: CAWAPGTGNTGELFF. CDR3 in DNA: TGTGCCTGGGCCCCAGGGACAGGGAACACCGGGGAGCTGTTTTTT.

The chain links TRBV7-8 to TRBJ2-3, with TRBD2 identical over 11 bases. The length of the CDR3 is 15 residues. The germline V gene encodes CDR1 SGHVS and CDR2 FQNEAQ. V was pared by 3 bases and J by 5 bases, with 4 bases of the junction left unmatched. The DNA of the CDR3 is TGTGCCAGCAGCTTTAGCGGGGGGGCCCAAGATACGCAGTATTTT. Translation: CASSFSGGAQDTQYF.

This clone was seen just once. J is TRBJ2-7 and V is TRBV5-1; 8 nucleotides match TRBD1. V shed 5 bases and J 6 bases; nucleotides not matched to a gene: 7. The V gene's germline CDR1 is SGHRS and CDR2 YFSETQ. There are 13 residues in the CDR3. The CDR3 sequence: CASRVRGQFEQYF. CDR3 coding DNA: TGCGCCAGCAGAGTCAGGGGGCAATTCGAGCAGTACTTC.

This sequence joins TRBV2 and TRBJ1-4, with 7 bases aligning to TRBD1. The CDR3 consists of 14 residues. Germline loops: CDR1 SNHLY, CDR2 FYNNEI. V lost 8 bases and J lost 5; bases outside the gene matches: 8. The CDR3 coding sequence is TGTGCCAGCGCCACGACAGGGTTCAATGAAAAACTGTTTTTT. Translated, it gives CASATTGFNEKLFF.

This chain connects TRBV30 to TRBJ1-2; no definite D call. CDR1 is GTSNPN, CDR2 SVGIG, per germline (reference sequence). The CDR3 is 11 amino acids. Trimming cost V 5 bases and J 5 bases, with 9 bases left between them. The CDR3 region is CAWGREYGYTF. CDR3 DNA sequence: TGTGCCTGGGGACGGGAGTATGGCTACACCTTC.